This T cell receptor (beta chain) emerged from a study of cytomegalovirus exposure and HLA in healthy donors. Study-wide results and caveats: The CMV antigen specificity of a few CMV-associated chains was confirmed through in vitro analysis. Most TCRs appeared rarely, but some public TCRs recurred in many donors. Researchers catalogued about 150 TCR beta chains as cytomegalovirus-associated.

The donors were in the roughly 110-subject validation cohort; that cohort was separate from the roughly 700-subject first cohort. The protocol was immunoSEQ multiplex PCR, while the TCRdb copy is restricted to in-frame clones and leaves out a portion. The top ten clones hold 3% to 3.5% of a sample with 95,000 to 120,000 clones, 70% to 90% of them seen once. On this clone itself: Its antigen is as yet unknown.

Germline V gives CDR1 SGHVS, CDR2 FNYEAQ. There are 17 residues in the CDR3. V lost 5 bases and J 5 bases, leaving 25 bases between the germline ends. What was sequenced was PBMCs. The origin of this receptor is a woman under 30 in good health and CMV-seronegative. J is TRBJ2-7 and V is TRBV7-6; D may be TRBD1 (6 bases). CDR3 loop: CASSPFTLTGAWDEQYF. The DNA of the CDR3 is TGTGCCAGCAGCCCGTTTACCTTGACAGGTGCTTGGGACGAGCAGTACTTC. Combining the CDR3 with reference TRBV7-6 and TRBJ2-7 gives the whole variable domain GAGVSQSPRYKVTKRGQDVALRCDPISGHVSLYWYRQALGQGPEFLTYFNYEAQQDKSGLPNDRFSAERPEGSISTLTIQRTEQRDSAMYRCASSPFTLTGAWDEQYFGPGTRLTVT.